These T cell receptor beta chains were read from a single sample in a study of tumor and adjacent non-tumor tissue in lung cancer. Each CDR3 protein is one row after TCRdb ran MiXCR on the multiplex PCR reads. Of 76,000 or so distinct CDR3 sequences listed, approximately 68% were seen once; the top ten hold roughly an eighth. Sequenced sample: lung tumor tissue. These receptors came from a woman in her sixties or seventies with non-small cell lung cancer. Both conserved end residues are part of each CDR3. A D gene is named only where the DNA matches it firmly. Clone sizes are given selectively: once, few, many, or a class where the clone is expanded.

V: TRBV5-1; J: TRBJ1-3; size: .; D: .; DNA: TGCGCCAGCAAGTGGGGGGCCGCGGGCACCATATATTTT; CDR3: CASKWGAAGTIYF
V: TRBV6-6; J: TRBJ2-6; size: .; D: .; DNA: TGTGCCAGCAGTTACTCCGCGGCTGGGGCCGACGCCCTGACTTTC; CDR3: CASSYSAAGADALTF
V: TRBV7-9; J: TRBJ2-5; size: many; D: .; DNA: TGTGCCAGCAGCTTACGAGAAAAAGAGACCCAGTACTTC; CDR3: CASSLREKETQYF
V: TRBV5-1; J: TRBJ2-1; size: once; D: TRBD2; DNA: TGCGCCAGCAGCTTAAGCGGGACCACATACAATGAGCATTTCTTC; CDR3: CASSLSGTTYNEHFF
V: TRBV10-3; J: TRBJ1-1; size: .; D: .; DNA: TGTGCCATCAGTGAGTACCTCTCACCCGAGGGGAACACTGAAGCTTCCTTT; CDR3: CAISEYLSPEGNTEASF
V: TRBV29-1; J: TRBJ1-5; size: once; D: .; DNA: TGCAGCGTTGTTCTTCAGGGCTATAGCTATCAGCCTCAGCATTTC; CDR3: CSVVLQGYSYQPQHF
V: TRBV11-3; J: TRBJ2-3; size: .; D: .; DNA: TGTGCCAGCAGCTTAGATGGGGGTCACCCAGATACTCAGTATTTT; CDR3: CASSLDGGHPDTQYF
V: TRBV6-2/TRBV6-3; J: TRBJ2-1; size: many; D: .; DNA: TGTGCCAGCAACCTTAACGGGGTGGCGATGAATGAGCAGTTCTTC; CDR3: CASNLNGVAMNEQFF
V: TRBV11-2; J: TRBJ2-1; size: .; D: TRBD1; DNA: TGTGCCAGCAGCAAGGGACAGGGGTATTACAATGAGCAGTTGTTC; CDR3: CASSKGQGYYNEQLF
V: TRBV29-1; J: TRBJ1-1; size: .; D: .; DNA: TGCAGCGTTATGAGGGGGTCTGGTGAAGCTTTCTTT; CDR3: CSVMRGSGEAFF
V: TRBV11-2; J: TRBJ1-1; size: .; D: .; DNA: TGTGCCATGAGCTTTGGCGGCATGAACACTGAAGCTTTCTTT; CDR3: CAMSFGGMNTEAFF
V: TRBV28; J: TRBJ1-2; size: many; D: TRBD1; DNA: TGTGCCAGCAGTTTGATAGGGGGCTTTCGTGGCTACACCTTC; CDR3: CASSLIGGFRGYTF
V: TRBV4-1; J: TRBJ2-1; size: .; D: TRBD1; DNA: TGCGCCGGCAGCCTCCAGACAGGGAGCTACAACGAGCAGTTCTTC; CDR3: CAGSLQTGSYNEQFF
V: TRBV6-5; J: TRBJ2-5; size: .; D: .; DNA: TGTGCCAGCAATTCTTCCTGGGGGATCCAAGAGACCCTGTACTTC; CDR3: CASNSSWGIQETLYF
V: TRBV6-5; J: TRBJ2-1; size: .; D: TRBD2; DNA: TGTGCCAGTAGTTACTCGATGGGCCTAGCGGGAGGGAATGAGCAGTTCTTC; CDR3: CASSYSMGLAGGNEQFF
V: TRBV29-1; J: TRBJ2-7; size: many; D: .; DNA: TGCAGCGTCGCCAGGGGTAGCGGAAGCTCCTACGAGCAGTACTTC; CDR3: CSVARGSGSSYEQYF
V: TRBV5-6; J: TRBJ1-1; size: .; D: .; DNA: TGTGCCAGTACCAATAACCCCCATATACGGTCTGAAACTTTCTTT; CDR3: CASTNNPHIRSETFF
V: TRBV12-3/TRBV12-4; J: TRBJ2-7; size: .; D: .; DNA: TGTGCCGGCAGCCCAGACAGGCGATCCTACGAGCAGTACTTC; CDR3: CAGSPDRRSYEQYF
V: TRBV28; J: TRBJ2-3; size: few; D: TRBD2; DNA: TGTGCCAGCAGTTTTAGCGGGAGGATAGCGGTAGATACGCAGTATTTT; CDR3: CASSFSGRIAVDTQYF
V: TRBV5-6; J: TRBJ2-1; size: .; D: TRBD2; DNA: TGTGCCAGCAGCTTCATACTAGCGGGGGCGCATAAGCCGAACAATGAGCAGTTCTTC; CDR3: CASSFILAGAHKPNNEQFF
V: TRBV12-3/TRBV12-4; J: TRBJ1-6; size: .; D: .; DNA: TGTGCCAACTCACGGACCGGCCATAATTCACCCTTCCACTTT; CDR3: CANSRTGHNSPFHF
V: TRBV11-2; J: TRBJ2-7; size: .; D: .; DNA: TGTGCCAGCAGCCAAGGCCAGGGGGGAGTCGGCGAGCAGTACTTC; CDR3: CASSQGQGGVGEQYF
V: TRBV6-6; J: TRBJ1-2; size: .; D: .; DNA: TGTGCTAGCAGTAGTGACGGTATATGGTGCTACACCTTC; CDR3: CASSSDGIWCYTF
V: TRBV29-1; J: TRBJ1-1; size: .; D: .; DNA: TGCAACGTTAAACGGAACACTGAAGCTTTCTTT; CDR3: CNVKRNTEAFF
V: TRBV28; J: TRBJ2-3; size: many; D: TRBD2; DNA: TGTGCCAGCAGTGGTGCCGGGACTAGCGGGACCGGGGGTACGCAGTATTTT; CDR3: CASSGAGTSGTGGTQYF
V: TRBV5-5; J: TRBJ2-5; size: .; D: .; DNA: TGTGCCAGTAGATTCAAGGGCAGGCAAGAGACCCAGTACTTC; CDR3: CASRFKGRQETQYF
V: TRBV29-1; J: TRBJ1-2; size: .; D: TRBD1; DNA: TGCAGTGCTACGACAGGGGAGGCAGGATTCGTCTATGGCTACACCTTC; CDR3: CSATTGEAGFVYGYTF
V: TRBV29-1; J: TRBJ2-7; size: .; D: .; DNA: TGCAGCGTTAGGGCTAGCGCCTCCCACTGGCAGTACTTC; CDR3: CSVRASASHWQYF
V: TRBV5-6; J: TRBJ2-3; size: many; D: TRBD1; DNA: TGTGCCAGCAGCAAGGACAGGCTAAGCACAGATACGCAGTATTTT; CDR3: CASSKDRLSTDTQYF
V: TRBV5-4; J: TRBJ1-4; size: .; D: .; DNA: TGTGCCAGCAGCATGAGCCGGGGAATCGATGAAAGACTGTTTTTT; CDR3: CASSMSRGIDERLFF
V: TRBV6-5; J: TRBJ2-2; size: .; D: TRBD1; DNA: TGTGCCAGCAACCGAGGACAGGGAGTCTCCACCGCGGAGCTATTTTTT; CDR3: CASNRGQGVSTAELFF
V: TRBV29-1; J: TRBJ2-7; size: .; D: .; DNA: TGCAGCATCGTGGAGCACGAGCAGTATTTC; CDR3: CSIVEHEQYF
V: TRBV7-2; J: TRBJ1-2; size: .; D: .; DNA: TGTGCCAGCAGCCCCGGGAGGGACTCAATTGGGTATGGCTACACCTTC; CDR3: CASSPGRDSIGYGYTF
V: TRBV6-5; J: TRBJ1-6; size: .; D: .; DNA: TGTGCCAGCAGTAGACAGCGCAATAACTCACCCCTCCACTTT; CDR3: CASSRQRNNSPLHF
V: TRBV6-5; J: TRBJ2-7; size: .; D: .; DNA: TGTGCCAGTAGAGCTAGCGGCTGGTATACAGGGTTCTACGAGCAGTACTTC; CDR3: CASRASGWYTGFYEQYF
V: TRBV7-9; J: TRBJ1-2; size: .; D: .; DNA: TGTGCCAGCAACTTAGTCAATGAAGGGCACAGAACTGACTACACCTTC; CDR3: CASNLVNEGHRTDYTF
V: TRBV6-1; J: TRBJ2-2; size: .; D: .; DNA: TGTGCCAGCAGTGTGCGAGGAGCGGTGAACGCCGGGGAGCTGTTTTTT; CDR3: CASSVRGAVNAGELFF
V: TRBV12-3/TRBV12-4; J: TRBJ2-7; size: few; D: .; DNA: TGTGCCTGTACCTCACAGGAGTACAAGCAGTACTTC; CDR3: CACTSQEYKQYF
V: TRBV28; J: TRBJ2-7; size: many; D: TRBD2; DNA: TGTGCCAGCAGTTCCCTAGCGGTAGGGGAGCAGTACTTC; CDR3: CASSSLAVGEQYF
V: TRBV29-1; J: TRBJ2-1; size: .; D: .; DNA: TGCAGCGTTGGAGACGGAGTCGCCAGTAACATCCCCACGAGCTCCTACAATAAGCAGTTCTTC; CDR3: CSVGDGVASNIPTSSYNKQFF
V: TRBV6-1; J: TRBJ1-5; size: many; D: .; DNA: TGTGCCAGCAGTGGAGGAGGGCGTCAGCCCCAGCATTTT; CDR3: CASSGGGRQPQHF
V: TRBV30; J: TRBJ1-6; size: .; D: TRBD1; DNA: TGTGCCTGGGGTGTACGGGACAGGGGATCACACCTCCACTTT; CDR3: CAWGVRDRGSHLHF
V: TRBV4-2; J: TRBJ1-1; size: medium-sized; D: .; DNA: TGTGCCAGCAGCCAAGATGTAAGGGGGAAGAACACTGAAGCTTTCTTT; CDR3: CASSQDVRGKNTEAFF
V: TRBV5-4; J: TRBJ1-2; size: medium-sized; D: .; DNA: TGTGCCAGCAGCTTGCAAGGGGCTCTCTCTGGCTACACCTTC; CDR3: CASSLQGALSGYTF
V: TRBV6-5; J: TRBJ1-1; size: .; D: .; DNA: TGTGCCAGCAGTCACCCGCCTGAAGCTTTCTTT; CDR3: CASSHPPEAFF
V: TRBV6-1; J: TRBJ2-3; size: .; D: .; DNA: TGTGCCAGCAGCTTAGACAGAGACACAGATACGGAGTATTTT; CDR3: CASSLDRDTDTEYF
V: TRBV12-3/TRBV12-4; J: TRBJ2-7; size: many; D: .; DNA: TGTGCCAGCAGTACCCATTCTGGGTTCGAGCAGTACTTC; CDR3: CASSTHSGFEQYF
V: TRBV4-1; J: TRBJ2-1; size: .; D: TRBD1; DNA: TGCGCCAACAGGCATCGGACAGGGGATTGGAATGAGCAGTTCTTC; CDR3: CANRHRTGDWNEQFF
V: TRBV11-1; J: TRBJ1-5; size: .; D: TRBD1; DNA: TGTGCCAGCAACACAGAGACAGGGGCCCATCAACCCCAGCATTTT; CDR3: CASNTETGAHQPQHF
V: TRBV10-3; J: TRBJ2-7; size: medium-sized; D: .; DNA: TGTGCCGCGACCGACTGGAGCTCCTACGAGCAGTACTTC; CDR3: CAATDWSSYEQYF
V: TRBV10-2; J: TRBJ1-1; size: .; D: .; DNA: TGCGCCAGTAGTGAATGGAGCACTCTGAACACTGAAGCTTCCTTT; CDR3: CASSEWSTLNTEASF
V: TRBV6-5; J: TRBJ1-6; size: .; D: .; DNA: TGTGCCAGCAATTACCCGCCTGGGACAACGGATTCACCCCTCCACTTC; CDR3: CASNYPPGTTDSPLHF
V: TRBV7-9; J: TRBJ2-1; size: .; D: TRBD1; DNA: TGTGCCAGCAGCACACCCTGGGGACAGAGCTACAATGTGCAGTTCTTC; CDR3: CASSTPWGQSYNVQFF
V: TRBV4-1; J: TRBJ2-1; size: .; D: TRBD2; DNA: TGCGCCAGCAACCAAGACCCTGGATCTAGCGGGGCTACCTACAATGAGCAGTTCTTC; CDR3: CASNQDPGSSGATYNEQFF
V: TRBV20-1; J: TRBJ1-1; size: many; D: .; DNA: TGCAGTGTCCCGGACAGGAACACTGAAGCTTTCTTT; CDR3: CSVPDRNTEAFF
V: TRBV30; J: TRBJ1-1; size: once; D: .; DNA: TGTGCATGGAGTGTCGGGATAGGAAGAGTCACTGAAGCTTTCTTT; CDR3: CAWSVGIGRVTEAFF
V: TRBV4-1; J: TRBJ2-7; size: once; D: TRBD1; DNA: TGCGCCAGCAGCCAGTGGGACAGGGAGTGGGGCTACGAGCAGTACTTC; CDR3: CASSQWDREWGYEQYF
V: TRBV4-2; J: TRBJ2-1; size: .; D: .; DNA: TGCGCCAGCGGCCAAGCGGCAGGGGATGACAATGAGCAGTTCTTC; CDR3: CASGQAAGDDNEQFF
V: TRBV6-1; J: TRBJ1-5; size: .; D: .; DNA: TGTGCCAGTATTCTACAGGGTTGGAGCAATCAGCCCGAGCATTTT; CDR3: CASILQGWSNQPEHF
V: TRBV7-8; J: TRBJ2-5; size: many; D: TRBD2; DNA: TGTGCCAGCAGCTTCCTAGCGGGAGTGGAGACCCAGTACTTC; CDR3: CASSFLAGVETQYF